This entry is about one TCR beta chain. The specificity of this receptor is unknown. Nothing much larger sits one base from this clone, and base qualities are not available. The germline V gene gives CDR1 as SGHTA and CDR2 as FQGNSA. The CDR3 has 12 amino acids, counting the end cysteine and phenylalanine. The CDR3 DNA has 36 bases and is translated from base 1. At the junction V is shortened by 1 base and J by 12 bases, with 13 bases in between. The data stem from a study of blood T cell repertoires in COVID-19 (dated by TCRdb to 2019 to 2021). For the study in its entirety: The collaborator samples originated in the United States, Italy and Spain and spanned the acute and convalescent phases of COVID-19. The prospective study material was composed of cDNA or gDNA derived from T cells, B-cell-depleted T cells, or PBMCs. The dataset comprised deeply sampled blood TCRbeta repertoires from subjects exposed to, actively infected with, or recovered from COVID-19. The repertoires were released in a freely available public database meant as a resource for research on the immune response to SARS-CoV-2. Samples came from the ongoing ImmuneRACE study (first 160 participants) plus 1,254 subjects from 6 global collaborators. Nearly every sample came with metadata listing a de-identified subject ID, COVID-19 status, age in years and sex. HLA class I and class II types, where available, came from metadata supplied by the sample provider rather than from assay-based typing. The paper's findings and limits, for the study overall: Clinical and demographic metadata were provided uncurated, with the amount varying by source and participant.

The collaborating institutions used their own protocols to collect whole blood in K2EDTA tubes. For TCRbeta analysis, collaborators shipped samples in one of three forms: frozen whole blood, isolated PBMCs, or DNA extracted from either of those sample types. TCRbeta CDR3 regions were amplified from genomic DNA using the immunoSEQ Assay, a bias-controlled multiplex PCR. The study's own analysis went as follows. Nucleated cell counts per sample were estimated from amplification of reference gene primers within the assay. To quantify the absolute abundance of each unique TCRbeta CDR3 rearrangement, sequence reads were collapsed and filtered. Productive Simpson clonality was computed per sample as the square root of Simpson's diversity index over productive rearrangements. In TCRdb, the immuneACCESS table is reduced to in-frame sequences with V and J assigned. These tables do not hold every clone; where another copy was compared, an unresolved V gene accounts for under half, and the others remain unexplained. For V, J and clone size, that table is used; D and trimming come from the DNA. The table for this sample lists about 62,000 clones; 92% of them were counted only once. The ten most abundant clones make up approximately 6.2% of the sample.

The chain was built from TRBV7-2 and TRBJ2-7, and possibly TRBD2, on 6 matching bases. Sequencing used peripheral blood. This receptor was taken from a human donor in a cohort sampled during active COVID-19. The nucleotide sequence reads TGTGCCAGCAGCTTAGAACCTAGCGCGCCGTACTTC. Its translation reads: CASSLEPSAPYF.